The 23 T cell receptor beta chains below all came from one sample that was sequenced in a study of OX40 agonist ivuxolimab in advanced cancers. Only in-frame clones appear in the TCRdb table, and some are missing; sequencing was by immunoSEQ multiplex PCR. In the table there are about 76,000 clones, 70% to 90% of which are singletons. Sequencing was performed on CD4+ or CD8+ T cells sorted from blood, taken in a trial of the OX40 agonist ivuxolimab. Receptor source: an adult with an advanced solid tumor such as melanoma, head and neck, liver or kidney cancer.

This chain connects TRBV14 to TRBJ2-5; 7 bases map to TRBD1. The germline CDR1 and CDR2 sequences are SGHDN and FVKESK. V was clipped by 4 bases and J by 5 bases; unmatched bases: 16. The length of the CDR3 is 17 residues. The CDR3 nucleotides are TGTGCCAGCAGCCCTGGGGACAGCCACCCGGGATTTGAGACCCAGTACTTC. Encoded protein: CASSPGDSHPGFETQYF. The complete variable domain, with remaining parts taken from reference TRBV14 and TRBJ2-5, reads EAGVTQFPSHSVIEKGQTVTLRCDPISGHDNLYWYRRVMGKEIKFLLHFVKESKQDESGMPNNRFLAERTGGTYSTLKVQPAELEDSGVYFCASSPGDSHPGFETQYFGPGTRLLVL.

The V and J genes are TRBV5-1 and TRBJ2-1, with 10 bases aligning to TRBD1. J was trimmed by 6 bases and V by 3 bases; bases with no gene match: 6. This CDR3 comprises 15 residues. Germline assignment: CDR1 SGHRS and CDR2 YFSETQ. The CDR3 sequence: CASSWAGTGVNEQFF. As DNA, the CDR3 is TGCGCCAGCAGCTGGGCCGGGACAGGGGTCAATGAGCAGTTCTTC.

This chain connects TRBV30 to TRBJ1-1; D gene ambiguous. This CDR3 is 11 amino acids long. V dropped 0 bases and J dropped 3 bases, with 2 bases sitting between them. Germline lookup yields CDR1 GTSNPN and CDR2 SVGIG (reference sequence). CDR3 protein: CAWSVDTEAFF. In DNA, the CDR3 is TGTGCCTGGAGTGTAGACACTGAAGCTTTCTTT.

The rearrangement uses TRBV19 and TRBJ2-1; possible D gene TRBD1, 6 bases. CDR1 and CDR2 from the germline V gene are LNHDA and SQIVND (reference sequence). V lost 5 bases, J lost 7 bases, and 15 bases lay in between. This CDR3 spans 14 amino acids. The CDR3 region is CASSHRELLNEQFF. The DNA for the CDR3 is TGTGCCAGTAGTCACAGGGAGTTATTGAATGAGCAGTTCTTC.

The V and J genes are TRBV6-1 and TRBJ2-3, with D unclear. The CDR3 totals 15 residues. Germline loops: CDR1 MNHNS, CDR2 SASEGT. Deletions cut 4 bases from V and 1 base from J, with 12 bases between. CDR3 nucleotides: TGTGCCAGCAGTGCACGGACCGCAGGCACAGATACGCAGTATTTT. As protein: CASSARTAGTDTQYF.

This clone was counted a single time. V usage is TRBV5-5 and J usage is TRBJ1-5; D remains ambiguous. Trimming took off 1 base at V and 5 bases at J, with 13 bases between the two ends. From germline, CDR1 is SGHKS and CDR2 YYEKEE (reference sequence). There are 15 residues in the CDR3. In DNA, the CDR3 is TGTGCCAGCAGCTTGAGGGCGGTGCGGGATCAGCCCCAGCATTTT. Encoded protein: CASSLRAVRDQPQHF.

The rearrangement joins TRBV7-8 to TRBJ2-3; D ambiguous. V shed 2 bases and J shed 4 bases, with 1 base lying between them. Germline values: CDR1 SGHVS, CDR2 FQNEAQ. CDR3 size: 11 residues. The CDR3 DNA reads TGTGCCAGCAGCTTATCAGATACGCAGTATTTT. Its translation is CASSLSDTQYF.

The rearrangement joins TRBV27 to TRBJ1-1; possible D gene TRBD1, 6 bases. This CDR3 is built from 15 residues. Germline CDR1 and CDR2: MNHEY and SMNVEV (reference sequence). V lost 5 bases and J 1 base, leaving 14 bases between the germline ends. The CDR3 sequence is CASSLDDRPNTEAFF. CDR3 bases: TGTGCCAGCAGTCTTGATGACAGGCCGAACACTGAAGCTTTCTTT.

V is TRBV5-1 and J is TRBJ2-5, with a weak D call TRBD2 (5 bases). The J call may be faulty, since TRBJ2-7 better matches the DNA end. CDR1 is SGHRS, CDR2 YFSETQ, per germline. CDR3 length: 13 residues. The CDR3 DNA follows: TGCGCCAGCAGCTTGGAGGGAGCCTACGAGCAGTACTTC. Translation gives CASSLEGAYEQYF.

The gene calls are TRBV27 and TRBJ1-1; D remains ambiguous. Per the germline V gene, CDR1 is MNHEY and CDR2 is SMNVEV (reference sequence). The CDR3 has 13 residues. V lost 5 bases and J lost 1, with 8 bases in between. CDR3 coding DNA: TGTGCCAGCAGTCCCCGACAGAACACTGAAGCTTTCTTT. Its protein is CASSPRQNTEAFF.

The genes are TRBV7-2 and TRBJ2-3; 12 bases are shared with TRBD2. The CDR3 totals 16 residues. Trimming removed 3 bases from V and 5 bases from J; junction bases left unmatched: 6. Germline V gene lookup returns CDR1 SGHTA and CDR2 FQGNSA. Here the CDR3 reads CASSFLSSGRGDTQYF. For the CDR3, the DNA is TGTGCCAGCAGCTTTCTCTCTAGCGGGAGGGGAGATACGCAGTATTTT.

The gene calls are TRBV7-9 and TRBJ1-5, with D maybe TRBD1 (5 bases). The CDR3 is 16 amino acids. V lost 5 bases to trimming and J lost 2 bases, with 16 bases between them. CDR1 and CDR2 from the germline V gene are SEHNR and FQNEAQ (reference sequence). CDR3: CASSRGLGDRNQPQHF. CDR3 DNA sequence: TGTGCCAGCAGCCGCGGCTTGGGGGATCGCAATCAGCCCCAGCATTTT.

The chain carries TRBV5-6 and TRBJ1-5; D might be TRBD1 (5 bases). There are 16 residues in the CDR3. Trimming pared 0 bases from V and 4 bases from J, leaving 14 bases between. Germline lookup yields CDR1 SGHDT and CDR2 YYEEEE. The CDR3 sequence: CASSLAGGSGNQPQHF. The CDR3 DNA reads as TGTGCCAGCAGCTTGGCCGGGGGATCAGGTAATCAGCCCCAGCATTTT.

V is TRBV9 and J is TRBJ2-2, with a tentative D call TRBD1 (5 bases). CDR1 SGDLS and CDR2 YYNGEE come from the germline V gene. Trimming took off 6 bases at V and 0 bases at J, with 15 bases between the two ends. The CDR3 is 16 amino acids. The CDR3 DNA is TGTGCCAGCACTGGGATTGGGGCCGCGAACACCGGGGAGCTGTTTTTT. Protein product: CASTGIGAANTGELFF.

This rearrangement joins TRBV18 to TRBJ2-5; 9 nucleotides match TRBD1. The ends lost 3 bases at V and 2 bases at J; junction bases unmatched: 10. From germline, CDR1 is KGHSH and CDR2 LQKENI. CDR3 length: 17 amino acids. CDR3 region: CASSPRDRDREQETQYF. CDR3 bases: TGTGCCAGCTCACCCCGTGACCGGGACAGGGAGCAAGAGACCCAGTACTTC. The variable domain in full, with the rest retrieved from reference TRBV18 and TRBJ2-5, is NAGVMQNPRHLVRRRGQEARLRCSPMKGHSHVYWYRQLPEEGLKFMVYLQKENIIDESGMPKERFSAEFPKEGPSILRIQQVVRGDSAAYFCASSPRDRDREQETQYFGPGTRLLVL.

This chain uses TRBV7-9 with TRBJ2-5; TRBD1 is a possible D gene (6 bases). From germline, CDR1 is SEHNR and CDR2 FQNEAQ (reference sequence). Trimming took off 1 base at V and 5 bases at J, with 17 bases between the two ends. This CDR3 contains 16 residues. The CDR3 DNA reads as TGTGCCAGCAGCTTAGATGTAACAGGGTTCGGGGAGACCCAGTACTTC. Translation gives CASSLDVTGFGETQYF.

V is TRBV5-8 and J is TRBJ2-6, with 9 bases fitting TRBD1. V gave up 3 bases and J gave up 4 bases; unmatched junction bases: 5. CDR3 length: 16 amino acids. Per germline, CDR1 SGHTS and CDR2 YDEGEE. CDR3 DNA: TGTGCCAGCAGCTACCACAGGGGGCTCGGGGCCAACGTCCTGACTTTC. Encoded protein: CASSYHRGLGANVLTF. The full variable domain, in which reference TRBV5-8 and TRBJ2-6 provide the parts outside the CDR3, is EAGVTQSPTHLIKTRGQQATLRCSPISGHTSVYWYQQALGLGLQFLLWYDEGEERNRGNFPPRFSGRQFPNYSSELNVNALELEDSALYLCASSYHRGLGANVLTFGAGSRLTVL.

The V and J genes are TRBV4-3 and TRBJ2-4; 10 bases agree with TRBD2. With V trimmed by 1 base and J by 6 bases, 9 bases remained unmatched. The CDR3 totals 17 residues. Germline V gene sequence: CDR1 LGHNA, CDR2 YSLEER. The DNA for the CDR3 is TGCGCCAGCAGCCAAGCCACAGCGGGGGGGCCGGGAAACATTCAGTACTTC. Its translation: CASSQATAGGPGNIQYF.

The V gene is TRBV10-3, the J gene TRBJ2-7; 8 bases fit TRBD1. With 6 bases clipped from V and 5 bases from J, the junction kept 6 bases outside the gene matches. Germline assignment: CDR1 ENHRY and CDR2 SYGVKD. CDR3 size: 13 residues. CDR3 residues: CAIRDRDFHEQYF. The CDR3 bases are TGTGCCATCAGGGACAGGGATTTCCACGAGCAGTACTTC.

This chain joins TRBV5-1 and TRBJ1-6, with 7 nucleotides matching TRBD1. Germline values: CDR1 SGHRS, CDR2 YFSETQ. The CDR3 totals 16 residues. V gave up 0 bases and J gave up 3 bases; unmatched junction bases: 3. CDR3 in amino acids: CASSLGTGGYNSPLHF. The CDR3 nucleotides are TGCGCCAGCAGCTTGGGGACAGGCGGCTATAATTCACCCCTCCACTTT. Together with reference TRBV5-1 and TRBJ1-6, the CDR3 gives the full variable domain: KAGVTQTPRYLIKTRGQQVTLSCSPISGHRSVSWYQQTPGQGLQFLFEYFSETQRNKGNFPGRFSGRQFSNSRSEMNVSTLELGDSALYLCASSLGTGGYNSPLHFGNGTRLTVT.

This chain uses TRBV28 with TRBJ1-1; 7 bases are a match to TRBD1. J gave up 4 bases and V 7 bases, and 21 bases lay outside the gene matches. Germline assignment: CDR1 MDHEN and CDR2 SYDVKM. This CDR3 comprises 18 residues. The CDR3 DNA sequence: TGTGCCAGCATTCCTCTCTTGGACGGACAGGTGAGGGGCACTGAAGCTTTCTTT. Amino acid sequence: CASIPLLDGQVRGTEAFF. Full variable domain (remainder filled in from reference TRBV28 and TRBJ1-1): DVKVTQSSRYLVKRTGEKVFLECVQDMDHENMFWYRQDPGLGLRLIYFSYDVKMKEKGDIPEGYSVSREKKERFSLILESASTNQTSMYLCASIPLLDGQVRGTEAFFGQGTRLTVV.

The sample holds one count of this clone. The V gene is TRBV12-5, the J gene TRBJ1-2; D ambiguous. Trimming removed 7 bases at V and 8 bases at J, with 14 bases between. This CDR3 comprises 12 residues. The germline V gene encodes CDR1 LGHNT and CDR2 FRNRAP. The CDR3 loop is CASVTQANGYTF. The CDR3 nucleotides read TGTGCTAGTGTCACTCAGGCGAACGGCTACACCTTC.

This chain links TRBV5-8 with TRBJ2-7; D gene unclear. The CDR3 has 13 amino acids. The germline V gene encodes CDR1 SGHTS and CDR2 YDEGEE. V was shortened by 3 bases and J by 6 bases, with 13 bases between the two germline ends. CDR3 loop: CASSSYGPLEQYF. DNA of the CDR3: TGTGCCAGCAGCTCTTACGGGCCTCTCGAGCAGTACTTC.